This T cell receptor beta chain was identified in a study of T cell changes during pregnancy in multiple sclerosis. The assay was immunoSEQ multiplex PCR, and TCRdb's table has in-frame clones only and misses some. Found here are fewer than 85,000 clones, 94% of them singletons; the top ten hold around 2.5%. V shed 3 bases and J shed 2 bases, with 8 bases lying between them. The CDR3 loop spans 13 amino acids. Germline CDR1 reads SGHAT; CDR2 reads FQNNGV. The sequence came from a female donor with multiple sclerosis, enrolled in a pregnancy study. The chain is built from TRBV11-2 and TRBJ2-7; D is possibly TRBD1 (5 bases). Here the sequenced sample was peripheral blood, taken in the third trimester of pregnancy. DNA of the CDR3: TGTGCCAGCAGCTTTGGGGCCACCTACGAGCAGTACTTC. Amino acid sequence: CASSFGATYEQYF.